This TCR beta chain was sequenced during a study of blood T cell repertoires in COVID-19. This CDR3 is 12 amino acids long. The V and J ends lost 2 bases and 9 bases respectively, with 10 bases between them. Germline lookup yields CDR1 MDHEN and CDR2 SYDVKM. As handled by the study authors: Amplification from reference gene primers served as the basis for estimated nucleated cell counts. Profiled with immunoSEQ multiplex PCR; TCRdb holds only in-frame clones, not every one. V and J calls and clone size are as listed in that table; D and trimming were resolved from the DNA. The table records some 150,000 clones, approximately 87% of them present only once.

J is TRBJ1-1 and V is TRBV28; D unclear. The source material was PBMCs or T cells enriched from blood (not recorded which). The sequence was obtained from a woman in her 30s with acute COVID-19. CDR3 amino acids: CASSLGERKAFF. The CDR3 region has the DNA TGTGCCAGCAGTTTAGGGGAGAGGAAAGCTTTCTTT.